The source of this T cell receptor (beta chain) is a study of tumor-infiltrating lymphocytes in primary liver carcinoma (dated by TCRdb to the late 2010s). Looking at the study overall: About five patients with histopathologically diagnosed primary liver carcinoma underwent surgical resection in China between late 2015 and 2016. Hepatocellular carcinoma (four) or combined HCC and intrahepatic cholangiocarcinoma (one) was present in the five patients, who were three men and two women aged 30 to 69 years. The five patients had tumors staged T1-T3 N0M0, with maximum diameters ranging from about 4.2 to 10 cm. Samples yielded roughly 3.5 to 8 million productive TCRbeta reads; read depth did not differ significantly between tissue types. Across five regions of each liver tumor, along with adjacent normal tissue and blood, the study brought together TCRbeta repertoire sequencing, expression microarrays and whole-exome sequencing. A total of around 35 specimens from 5 patients went through TCRbeta repertoire sequencing, namely 25 tumor regions, 5 adjacent noncancerous liver tissues and 5 peripheral blood samples. Repertoires from technical replicates were highly reproducible, with mean shared-clone rates approximately 0.88 and correlation coefficients above 0.95.

Blood RNA was extracted from unsorted whole blood with TRIzol reagent; germline DNA came from the DNeasy Blood & Tissue kit. Patients had chronic HBV infection and were treatment-naive at sampling. Before surgery, around 4 milliliters of peripheral blood were drawn into K2EDTA tubes. Comments on this clonotype: Its antigen is unknown. No base quality information exists; no much larger clone differs at one position.

Beyond this particular receptor, the publication reports: Because the samples were bulk and unsorted, CD4+ and CD8+ T cell repertoires could not be compared. The study included only four or five patients, and the authors note findings should be validated in a larger study. Compared with blood, tumors had a significantly larger share of the repertoire taken up by the top 250 clones (p = 0.039). Because sequencing covered only the TCR beta chain and unpaired alpha chains were not captured, true repertoire diversity is likely underestimated. Repertoire overlap was higher between tumor regions (mean approximately 36%) than tumor-adjacent (17%) or tumor-blood (about 15%) pairs, consistent with antigen-driven expansion.

A constant-region primer and ProtoScript II reverse transcriptase were used to reverse-transcribe TCRbeta-specific cDNA from approximately 500 ng total RNA. TCRbeta libraries were built with three nested multiplex PCR rounds, a slightly modified ARM-PCR procedure. The first two PCR rounds used multiplex TRBV1-TRBV30 forward primers with a Cbeta reverse primer, each for 10 cycles. A final 25-cycle PCR with Deep VentR polymerase added sample barcodes and Illumina adapters. Before sequencing, amplicons of 200-500 bp were gel-purified using a QIAquick gel extraction kit. An Illumina HiSeq 2500 was used to sequence the TCRbeta amplicons, generating 250-bp paired-end reads. Per the original workflow: Quality trimming of reads was performed with Trimmomatic v0.33, and paired reads were merged with FLASH v1.2.11 so that full CDR3 sequences could be recovered. V, D and J germline segments were assigned to the rearranged TCRbeta sequences using MiGEC v1.2.1b. VDJtools v1.0.0 computed clonotype statistics and Shannon-Wiener diversity indices. To cut down on sampling bias, every analysis after diversity analysis relied on just the 250 most abundant clonotypes from each sample. TCRdb reran the public reads through fastp at Q25 and MiXCR, keeping productive beta chains. For every CDR3 protein sequence, its rows merge into one entry that carries the most common genes and DNA. In this record, the V and J calls reflect TCRdb's handling and not the investigators' own analysis. The sample contains just over 300,000 distinct CDR3 sequences, nearly 60% of them found a single time. Of the sample, over 15% falls within the top ten clones.

The germline V gene encodes CDR1 KGHSH and CDR2 LQKENI. The CDR3 sequence holds 14 residues, the cysteine and phenylalanine included. The kept DNA is CDR3 alone, 42 bases in frame from the first base. The germline ends are 9 bases apart after V is trimmed by 1 base and J by 2 bases. This chain joins TRBV18 to TRBJ2-7; confidence is insufficient to name the D gene. Sequenced input: peripheral blood. This sequence was found in a woman in her thirties with primary liver carcinoma and hepatitis B virus infection. Read as DNA, the sequence is TGTGCCAGCTCACCACTCAGCCGAACCTACGAGCAGTACTTC. Translated, this is CASSPLSRTYEQYF.